These 20 T cell receptor beta chains were sequenced from one sample in a study of T-cell memory formation after mild COVID-19. TCRdb reanalysed the 5' RACE reads using MiXCR and keeps one entry per CDR3 protein. This repertoire shows about 390,000 distinct CDR3 sequences, around a sixth found once; its top ten account for about a fifth. The source material was PBMCs or a T cell subset sorted from them (not recorded which). Receptors originate from a man younger than 30 who had mild COVID-19 (a few samples of this study predate the infection). Cell type and time point are not known.

As DNA, the CDR3 is TGCGCCAGCAGCCAAGAACAGGGGGCCTATGGCTACACCTTC. Its translation: CASSQEQGAYGYTF. The J gene is TRBJ1-2, the V gene TRBV4-1, with 9 nucleotides matching TRBD1. Trimming took 0 bases from V and 4 from J; bases not matched to a gene: 0. CDR3 size: 14 residues. Germline V CDR1 and CDR2: MGHRA, YSYEKL.

J is TRBJ2-7 and V is TRBV11-2; no firm D call. The V and J ends lost 2 bases and 6 bases respectively, with 5 bases between them. Germline V gives CDR1 SGHAT, CDR2 FQNNGV. This CDR3 region has 11 residues. The CDR3 nucleotides are TGTGCCAGCAGCTTAAATCGCGAGCAGTACTTC. Amino acids: CASSLNREQYF.

This clonotype showed up just a few times. The rearrangement links TRBV5-5 to TRBJ2-7; possible D gene TRBD1, 5 bases. The CDR3 is 13 amino acids. Looked up from germline, CDR1 is SGHKS and CDR2 is YYEKEE (reference sequence). Deletions cut 1 base from V and 3 bases from J, with 8 bases between. Written as DNA, the CDR3 is TGTGCCAGCAGCTTGACAGGTTTCTACGAGCAGTACTTC. Translating it yields CASSLTGFYEQYF.

This chain connects TRBV29-1 to TRBJ1-4; 9 nucleotides agree with TRBD1. The V gene end was trimmed by 3 bases and the J gene end by 6 bases; junction bases not matched to a gene: 5. Germline V lookup: CDR1 SQVTM, CDR2 ANQGSEA. CDR3 size: 14 residues. CDR3 in DNA: TGCAGCGTTGATTTTCGGGACAGGGATGAAAAACTGTTTTTT. It encodes CSVDFRDRDEKLFF. Based on the CDR3 plus reference TRBV29-1 and TRBJ1-4, the full variable domain is SAVISQKPSRDICQRGTSLTIQCQVDSQVTMMFWYRQQPGQSLTLIATANQGSEATYESGFVIDKFPISRPNLTFSTLTVSNMSPEDSSIYLCSVDFRDRDEKLFFGSGTQLSVL.

The chain is built from TRBV4-3 and TRBJ2-1, with D maybe TRBD1 (6 bases). The CDR3 spans 15 residues. V gave up 0 bases and J gave up 7 bases, with 13 bases separating them. Germline lookup yields CDR1 LGHNA and CDR2 YSLEER. CDR3 residues: CASSQDRTALNEQFF. In DNA form, the CDR3 reads TGCGCCAGCAGCCAAGATCGGACAGCGCTAAATGAGCAGTTCTTC.

This chain connects TRBV10-2 to TRBJ2-2, with 10 bases matching TRBD2. Unmatched junction bases numbered 7, after V lost 8 bases and J lost 4 bases. CDR1 is WSHSY, CDR2 SAAADI, per germline. The CDR3 sequence is 15 residues long. The chain's CDR3 is CASRWTSGSTGELFF. The CDR3 DNA reads TGCGCCAGCCGCTGGACTAGCGGCAGCACCGGGGAGCTGTTTTTT.

There are a few counts of this clonotype. V and J are TRBV5-5 and TRBJ2-2; TRBD1 matches 8 bases. The germline V gene has CDR1 SGHKS and CDR2 YYEKEE (reference sequence). The length of the CDR3 is 16 residues. V shed 0 bases, J shed 4 bases, and the junction held 5 bases outside the gene matches. The CDR3 DNA reads TGTGCCAGCAGCTTGGATCCAGGGGGCTTCACCGGGGAGCTGTTTTTT. It translates to CASSLDPGGFTGELFF. Looking up the rest from reference TRBV5-5 and TRBJ2-2 gives the full variable domain: DAGVTQSPTHLIKTRGQQVTLRCSPISGHKSVSWYQQVLGQGPQFIFQYYEKEERGRGNFPDRFSARQFPNYSSELNVNALLLGDSALYLCASSLDPGGFTGELFFGEGSRLTVL.

The chain is built from TRBV29-1 and TRBJ2-2; 8 nucleotides match TRBD1. The CDR3 is 14 residues long. CDR1 is SQVTM and CDR2 is ANQGSEA in the germline V gene. V lost 6 bases to trimming and J lost 0 bases; unmatched junction nucleotides: 3. The chain's CDR3 is CSVQGEANTGELFF. DNA for the CDR3: TGCAGCGTACAGGGGGAGGCGAACACCGGGGAGCTGTTTTTT.

J is TRBJ2-1 and V is TRBV5-6; TRBD2 might be the D (5 bases). Germline loops: CDR1 SGHDT, CDR2 YYEEEE. Trimming stripped 0 bases from V and 7 bases from J, with 8 bases between. This CDR3 contains 13 residues. The CDR3 nucleotides are TGTGCCAGCAGCTTGGGGAGGCGGAATGAGCAGTTCTTC. Its translation is CASSLGRRNEQFF.

V usage is TRBV7-6 and J usage is TRBJ2-3, with D uncertain. Germline values: CDR1 SGHVS, CDR2 FNYEAQ. The V gene lost 6 bases and the J gene lost 1 base, with 8 bases spanning the gap. The CDR3 loop spans 13 amino acids. CDR3 nucleotides: TGTGCCAGCAGTAAGGACGGCACAGATACGCAGTATTTT. Translation gives CASSKDGTDTQYF.

CDR3 protein: CASSLGRFGELFF. The CDR3 coding sequence is TGTGCCAGCAGTTTGGGTAGATTCGGGGAGCTGTTTTTT. The chain couples TRBV6-5 to TRBJ2-2; D gene uncertain. Germline V gene data show CDR1 as MNHEY and CDR2 as SVGAGI. CDR3 length equals 13 residues. The germline V and J ends were trimmed by 4 bases and 7 bases, with 10 bases remaining between them.

The V call is TRBV7-9, the J call TRBJ2-7; the match to TRBD1 covers 7 bases. The CDR3 length is 15 residues. Germline V CDR1 and CDR2: SEHNR, FQNEAQ (reference sequence). V lost 0 bases and J lost 2; bases outside the gene matches: 4. CDR3 DNA sequence: TGTGCCAGCAGCTTAGCCGGGACAGTGGCCTACGAGCAGTACGTC. This encodes CASSLAGTVAYEQYV.

This clonotype was counted ten times or more. The chain combines TRBV10-3 with TRBJ2-1; TRBD2 aligns across 10 bases. The CDR3 loop spans 15 amino acids. Trimming took 11 bases from V and 6 from J; bases not matched to a gene: 13. Germline loops: CDR1 ENHRY, CDR2 SYGVKD. The CDR3 region is CAAKSLAGALNEQFF. DNA for the CDR3: TGTGCCGCTAAGTCGCTAGCGGGGGCGCTCAATGAGCAGTTCTTC.

This clonotype was seen repeatedly, ten times or more. This rearrangement joins TRBV7-9 to TRBJ1-1; 8 positions match TRBD1. This CDR3 region has 14 residues. V shed 3 bases and J 1 base; nucleotides not matched to a gene: 1. The germline V gene encodes CDR1 SEHNR and CDR2 FQNEAQ (reference sequence). The CDR3 coding sequence is TGTGCCAGCAGCTTGGGACAGGCGAACACTGAAGCTTTCTTT. This codes for CASSLGQANTEAFF.

The chain uses TRBV12-3 or TRBV12-4 and TRBJ1-3; perhaps TRBD1 as D (5 bases). Between the trimmed V and J ends, which lost 5 bases and 3 bases, there was a span of 11 bases. This CDR3 spans 14 amino acids. The CDR3 is CASSPGVSGNTIYF. The CDR3, as DNA: TGTGCCAGCAGTCCGGGGGTCAGTGGAAACACCATATATTTT.

Many counts were recorded for this clonotype. The gene calls are TRBV11-1 and TRBJ2-1, with TRBD2 matching over 9 bases. Germline V gene lookup returns CDR1 SGHAT and CDR2 FQDESV (reference sequence). J lost 4 bases, V lost 4 bases, and 23 bases had no gene match. The CDR3 extends over 21 amino acids. In nucleotides, the CDR3 is TGTGCCAGCAGCTCACCAAGGCCCGGGACAGATCTAGCGGGGACTTACAATGAGCAGTTCTTC. Amino acids: CASSSPRPGTDLAGTYNEQFF.

The gene calls are TRBV5-1 and TRBJ2-2; D is perhaps TRBD2 (6 bases). V shed 6 bases and J shed 5 bases, with 14 bases lying between them. CDR3 length: 14 amino acids. CDR1 is SGHRS, CDR2 YFSETQ, per germline. CDR3 sequence reads: CASIWDSGTGELFF. For the CDR3, the DNA is TGCGCCAGCATCTGGGACTCCGGGACCGGGGAGCTGTTTTTT.

Many counts were recorded for this clonotype. This chain connects TRBV5-1 to TRBJ2-1; 7 nucleotides match TRBD1. V dropped 4 bases and J dropped 6; count of bases not matched to a gene: 7. This CDR3 contains 14 residues. In germline, CDR1 is SGHRS, CDR2 YFSETQ. Here the CDR3 DNA reads TGCGCCAGCAGCCCACCGGGACAGAGCAATGAGCAGTTCTTC. Protein sequence: CASSPPGQSNEQFF.

Judged by abundance, this clonotype is medium-sized. The chain carries TRBV4-2 and TRBJ2-5, with 15 bases lining up with TRBD2. Trimming at V came to 2 bases and at J to 5 bases, leaving 3 bases not matched to a gene. The CDR3 runs 16 residues. The germline V gene has CDR1 LGHNA and CDR2 YNFKEQ. In DNA form, the CDR3 reads TGTGCCAGCAGCCAAACCGGGACTAGCGGGGGGGAGACCCAGTACTTC. Its protein product is CASSQTGTSGGETQYF.

The chain is built from TRBV7-2 and TRBJ2-3; D might be TRBD1 or TRBD2, each matching 5 bases. The CDR3 runs 15 residues. The V and J ends lost 6 bases and 2 bases respectively, with 15 bases between them. CDR1 and CDR2 from the germline V gene are SGHTA and FQGNSA. For the CDR3, the DNA is TGTGCCAGCAGTGACCGGGACGGAAACACAGATACGCAGTATTTT. Protein sequence: CASSDRDGNTDTQYF.